Here is one T cell receptor beta chain with its context. Its antigen remains unidentified. These data originate in a study of vaccination effects on CD4 cells after COVID-19. Viral peptide pool expansion of antigen-specific CD4+ T cells preceded sequencing in the ViraFEST assay. Culture lasted approximately 10 days before CD4+ T cell isolation. None of these healthy vaccinees had been infected with SARS-CoV-2 before vaccination. Some 2 million PBMC were placed in each well, which was supplemented with 10 IU/ml IL-2 and approximately 10 ug/ml peptides. On days 3 and 7, fresh IL-2 medium replaced half the medium. The assay was immunoSEQ multiplex PCR, and TCRdb's table has in-frame clones only and misses some. The sample contains tens of thousands of clones, under 75% of which appear only once. Study-level findings and limits: Long after vaccination, the clones induced by infection and by vaccine shrank markedly in size. In the study, convalescent patients were few, and early post-infection timepoints were absent.

The source is a human donor who received a COVID-19 vaccine. The source material was CD4+ T cells from PBMCs cultured with SARS-CoV-2 spike peptides, sampled before COVID-19 vaccination.

CDR3 coding DNA: TGTGCCAGCAGTCCTGACAGGATCGGAAACACCATATATTTT. As protein: CASSPDRIGNTIYF. The chain links TRBV3-1 (or the pseudogene TRBV3-2) to TRBJ1-3, with a possible D match to TRBD1 (6 bases). CDR1 is LGHDT and CDR2 is YNNKEL in the germline V gene (reference sequence). V shed 6 bases and J shed 4 bases, with 13 bases lying between them. CDR3 length: 14 amino acids.